This T cell receptor (beta chain) is drawn from a study of cytomegalovirus exposure and HLA in healthy donors. Study background: When 350 to 500 donors were genotyped, around 77% of them were found to fall in the Caucasian-associated ancestry cluster. Findings and limits, study-wide: When the data were analyzed later, several of the most significant clusters appeared to be linked to common viral pathogens. The authors judged a highly shared variant cluster likely a sequencing artifact. In vitro work confirmed that a few CMV-associated chains recognize CMV antigens.

Germline CDR1 reads SGHTA; CDR2 reads FQGNSA. The J segment lost 3 bases and the V segment lost 5 bases, leaving 12 bases of the junction unmatched. The CDR3 has 16 amino acids. With regard to this clone: Its target is not known.

PCR amplification relied on 60 Vbeta primers (plus 13 Jbeta primers). The table came from immunoSEQ multiplex PCR; TCRdb's copy has only in-frame clones and leaves some out. The sample gives about 110,000 clones, roughly 70% of which show up once; 8.4% is in the top ten. This TCR was recovered from a man aged 40-49 years in good health and CMV-seronegative. What was sequenced was PBMCs. J is TRBJ2-5 and V is TRBV7-2; TRBD1 agrees at 7 bases. The CDR3 sequence is CASSQNPPGQKETQYF. The CDR3 region has the DNA TGTGCCAGCAGCCAAAACCCTCCGGGACAGAAAGAGACCCAGTACTTC.